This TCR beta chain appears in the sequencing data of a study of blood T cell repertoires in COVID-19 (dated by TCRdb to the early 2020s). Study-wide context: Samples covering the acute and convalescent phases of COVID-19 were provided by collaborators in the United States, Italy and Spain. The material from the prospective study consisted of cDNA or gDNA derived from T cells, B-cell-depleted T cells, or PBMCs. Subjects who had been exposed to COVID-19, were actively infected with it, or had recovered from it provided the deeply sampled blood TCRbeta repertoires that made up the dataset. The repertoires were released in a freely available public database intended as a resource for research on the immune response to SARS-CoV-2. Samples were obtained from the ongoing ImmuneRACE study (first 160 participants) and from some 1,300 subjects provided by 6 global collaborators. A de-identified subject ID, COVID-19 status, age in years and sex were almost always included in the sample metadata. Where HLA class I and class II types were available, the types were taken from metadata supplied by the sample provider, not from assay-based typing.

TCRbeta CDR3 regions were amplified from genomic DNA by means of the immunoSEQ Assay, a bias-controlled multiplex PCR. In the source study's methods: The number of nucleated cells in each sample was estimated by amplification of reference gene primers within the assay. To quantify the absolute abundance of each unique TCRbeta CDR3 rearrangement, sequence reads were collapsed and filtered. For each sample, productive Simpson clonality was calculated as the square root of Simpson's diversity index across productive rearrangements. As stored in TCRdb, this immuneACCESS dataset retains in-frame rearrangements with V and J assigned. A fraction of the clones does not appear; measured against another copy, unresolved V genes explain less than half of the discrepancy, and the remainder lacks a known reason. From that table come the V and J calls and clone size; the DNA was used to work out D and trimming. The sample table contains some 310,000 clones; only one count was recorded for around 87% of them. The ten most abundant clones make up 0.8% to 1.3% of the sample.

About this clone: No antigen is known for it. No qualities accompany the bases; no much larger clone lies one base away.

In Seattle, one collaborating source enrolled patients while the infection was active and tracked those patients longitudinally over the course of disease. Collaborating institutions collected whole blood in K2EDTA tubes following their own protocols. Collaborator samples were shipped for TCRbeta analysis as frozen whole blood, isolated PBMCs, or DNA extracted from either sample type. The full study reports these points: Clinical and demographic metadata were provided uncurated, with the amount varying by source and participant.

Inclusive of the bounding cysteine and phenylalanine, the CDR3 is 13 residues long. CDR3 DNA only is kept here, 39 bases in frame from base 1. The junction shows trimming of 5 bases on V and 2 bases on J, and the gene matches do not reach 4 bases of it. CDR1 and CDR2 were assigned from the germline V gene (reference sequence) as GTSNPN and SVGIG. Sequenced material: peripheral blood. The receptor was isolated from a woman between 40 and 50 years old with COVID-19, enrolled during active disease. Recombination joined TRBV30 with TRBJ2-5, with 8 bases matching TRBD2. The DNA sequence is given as TGTGCCTGGGCCACGGGGGGGCAAGAGACCCAGTACTTC. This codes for CAWATGGQETQYF.